The source of this T cell receptor beta chain is a study of cytomegalovirus exposure and HLA in healthy donors. General study points: Researchers counted some 150 TCR beta chains as cytomegalovirus-associated. Most of the TCR beta V segments (in an earlier analysis) were productive either about 87% or about 30% of the time.

In the case of this clone: What it recognizes is unknown.

V was pared by 0 bases and J by 2 bases, with 10 bases of the junction left unmatched. Germline V gene sequence: CDR1 ENHRY, CDR2 SYGVKD. This CDR3 contains 18 residues. In the PCR, 60 Vbeta and 13 Jbeta primers were used. Clones were read by immunoSEQ multiplex PCR, and TCRdb kept only the in-frame ones, dropping some. There are 200,000 or so clones in the sample; roughly 87% occur only once, and 0.2% to 0.3% lies in the top ten. This receptor was obtained from a girl under three years old in good health and CMV-seronegative. V gene TRBV10-3 combines with J gene TRBJ2-3; 8 bases map to TRBD1. What was sequenced was PBMCs. The CDR3 loop reads CAISESRLRDRFTDTQYF. CDR3 DNA sequence: TGTGCCATCAGTGAGTCTCGACTCCGGGACAGGTTCACAGATACGCAGTATTTT.